The rows below give T cell receptor beta chains drawn from one sample of a study of blood T cell repertoires in COVID-19. Profiled with immunoSEQ multiplex PCR; TCRdb holds only in-frame clones, not every one. This repertoire shows roughly 90,000 clones, roughly 87% found once; its top ten account for roughly 2.3%. Sequenced input: peripheral blood. The receptors were gathered from a man over 45 with acute or convalescent COVID-19. CDR3s include the opening cysteine and the closing phenylalanine or tryptophan. D genes are given only for firm matches. Where a row states a size, it is once, few, many or the class of an expanded clone; other rows omit it.

clone_size: -; j_call: TRBJ1-1; d_call: TRBD1; v_call: TRBV5-1; cdr3_nt: TGCGCCAGCACATGGACAGGGGGAAACACTGAAGCTTTCTTT; cdr3_aa: CASTWTGGNTEAFF
clone_size: -; j_call: TRBJ2-6; d_call: TRBD1; v_call: TRBV2; cdr3_nt: TGTGCCAAAGGACAGGGGAGAAGTGGGGCCAACGTCCTGACTTTC; cdr3_aa: CAKGQGRSGANVLTF
clone_size: -; j_call: TRBJ1-2; d_call: -; v_call: TRBV11-2; cdr3_nt: TGTGCCAGCAGCTTCGGGAGGACGGATGGCTACACCTTC; cdr3_aa: CASSFGRTDGYTF
clone_size: -; j_call: TRBJ1-1; d_call: TRBD1; v_call: TRBV3-1/TRBV3-2; cdr3_nt: TGTGCCAGCAGCGACCGGGACAGGGGACCCTACACTGAAGCTTTCTTT; cdr3_aa: CASSDRDRGPYTEAFF
clone_size: -; j_call: TRBJ1-1; d_call: -; v_call: TRBV5-1; cdr3_nt: TGCGCCAGCAGCTTGACCAGGGACACTGAAGCTTTCTTT; cdr3_aa: CASSLTRDTEAFF
clone_size: -; j_call: TRBJ1-5; d_call: TRBD1; v_call: TRBV5-5; cdr3_nt: TGTGCCAGCACCCCGGGACAGGGTAATCAGCCCCAGCATTTT; cdr3_aa: CASTPGQGNQPQHF
clone_size: -; j_call: TRBJ1-2; d_call: -; v_call: TRBV27; cdr3_nt: TGTGCCAGCAGTCCGACCTGGACAGAACCTAACTATGGCTACACCTTC; cdr3_aa: CASSPTWTEPNYGYTF
clone_size: -; j_call: TRBJ1-1; d_call: -; v_call: TRBV7-2; cdr3_nt: TGTGCCAGCAGTGTCGACAGGCCGAACACTGAAGCTTTCTTT; cdr3_aa: CASSVDRPNTEAFF
clone_size: -; j_call: TRBJ2-1; d_call: -; v_call: TRBV11-2; cdr3_nt: TGTGCCAGCAGCTCCATAAGAGGCTTTTCCTACAATGAGCAGTTCTTC; cdr3_aa: CASSSIRGFSYNEQFF
clone_size: -; j_call: TRBJ1-4; d_call: -; v_call: TRBV2; cdr3_nt: TGTGCCAGCAATCCGACAGCGACTAATGAAAAACTGTTTTTT; cdr3_aa: CASNPTATNEKLFF
clone_size: -; j_call: TRBJ1-2; d_call: -; v_call: TRBV7-2; cdr3_nt: TGTGCCAGCTGTAGTCAAGCCAACCTCTTAAACTATGGCTACACCTTC; cdr3_aa: CASCSQANLLNYGYTF
clone_size: -; j_call: TRBJ2-2; d_call: TRBD2; v_call: TRBV7-8; cdr3_nt: TGTGCCAGCAGCTTCTTGACTAGCCCTCCCGCCGGGGAGCTGTTTTTT; cdr3_aa: CASSFLTSPPAGELFF
clone_size: -; j_call: TRBJ2-4; d_call: -; v_call: TRBV4-1; cdr3_nt: TGCGCCAGCAGCCAAGTAGGAACAGCGGAGGACATTCAGTACTTC; cdr3_aa: CASSQVGTAEDIQYF
clone_size: -; j_call: TRBJ2-7; d_call: TRBD2; v_call: TRBV5-6; cdr3_nt: TGTGCCAGCAGCTCCCTAGCGGGAGTGACCTACGAGCAGTACTTC; cdr3_aa: CASSSLAGVTYEQYF
clone_size: -; j_call: TRBJ2-1; d_call: -; v_call: TRBV5-1; cdr3_nt: TGCGCCAGCAGCCCCCGCAGGGGTAGGTATGAGCAGTTCTTC; cdr3_aa: CASSPRRGRYEQFF
clone_size: few; j_call: TRBJ2-7; d_call: TRBD1; v_call: TRBV19; cdr3_nt: TGTGCCAGTAGTACTTTACAGGGGGGACGCTACGAGCAGTACTTC; cdr3_aa: CASSTLQGGRYEQYF
clone_size: -; j_call: TRBJ2-3; d_call: -; v_call: TRBV9; cdr3_nt: TGTGCCAGCAGCGTACGGGGGAGCACAGATACGCAGTATTTT; cdr3_aa: CASSVRGSTDTQYF
clone_size: -; j_call: TRBJ1-2; d_call: -; v_call: TRBV12-3/TRBV12-4; cdr3_nt: TGTGCCAGCAGTTTCGGGCAGGGCGATGGCTACACCTTC; cdr3_aa: CASSFGQGDGYTF
clone_size: -; j_call: TRBJ1-1; d_call: TRBD1; v_call: TRBV7-9; cdr3_nt: TGTGCCTTACAGGGGGCGGGGAGGGGCACTGAAGCTTTCTTT; cdr3_aa: CALQGAGRGTEAFF
clone_size: -; j_call: TRBJ1-6; d_call: -; v_call: TRBV7-2; cdr3_nt: TGTGCCAGCAGCTTAGTCCTTGGTACGGGTTCACCCCTCCACTTT; cdr3_aa: CASSLVLGTGSPLHF
clone_size: -; j_call: TRBJ1-5; d_call: -; v_call: TRBV28; cdr3_nt: TGTGCCAGCAGTTTCCTTCGCAGTAATCAGCCCCAGCATTTT; cdr3_aa: CASSFLRSNQPQHF
clone_size: -; j_call: TRBJ2-2; d_call: -; v_call: TRBV7-8; cdr3_nt: TGTGCCAGCAGCTTTCGAGGGGGCACCGGGGAGCTGTTTTTT; cdr3_aa: CASSFRGGTGELFF
clone_size: -; j_call: TRBJ2-3; d_call: TRBD2; v_call: TRBV7-9; cdr3_nt: TGTGCCAGCAGCTTAGAAGCGGGAGTCACAGATACGCAGTATTTT; cdr3_aa: CASSLEAGVTDTQYF
clone_size: -; j_call: TRBJ2-5; d_call: TRBD2; v_call: TRBV6-1; cdr3_nt: TGTGCCAGCAGTGAAGCAGCTGGGGAGGGGACCCAGTACTTC; cdr3_aa: CASSEAAGEGTQYF
clone_size: -; j_call: TRBJ2-5; d_call: TRBD1; v_call: TRBV29-1; cdr3_nt: TGCAGCGTTGGGGACAGGGTATCGGAGACCCAGTACTTC; cdr3_aa: CSVGDRVSETQYF
clone_size: once; j_call: TRBJ1-1; d_call: -; v_call: TRBV7-2; cdr3_nt: TGTGCCAGCAGCTTAAGGGGGAACACTGAAGCTTTCTTT; cdr3_aa: CASSLRGNTEAFF
clone_size: -; j_call: TRBJ2-2; d_call: -; v_call: TRBV6-2/TRBV6-3; cdr3_nt: TGTGCCAGCAGTTACGGTAGTAGCGAGCGCGGGGAGCTGTTTTTT; cdr3_aa: CASSYGSSERGELFF